This T cell receptor (beta chain) emerged from a study of OX40 agonist ivuxolimab in advanced cancers. Study as a whole: An agonistic human IgG2 monoclonal antibody against OX40 (CD134) was given. Patients in the trial were receiving intravenous ivuxolimab every 2 weeks, at doses of 0.01 to 10 mg/kg.

Comment on this clone: The antigen remains unidentified.

The V end was cut by 3 bases, the J end by 0 bases, with 13 bases between. From germline, CDR1 is SGHRS and CDR2 YFSETQ. The CDR3 is made up of 16 amino acids. Assay used: immunoSEQ multiplex PCR; TCRdb lists only in-frame clones, some missing. This sample has about 17,000 clones, with 80% to 95% found just once. Whole-study findings and limits: Expanded clones were, on average, more numerous among CD8+ T cells than CD4+.

The chain joins TRBV5-1 to TRBJ2-1; tentatively, D is TRBD1 or TRBD2 (5 bases each). The sequences come from CD4+ or CD8+ T cells sorted from blood, collected in a trial of the OX40 agonist ivuxolimab. The sequence came from an adult with an advanced solid tumor such as melanoma, head and neck, liver or kidney cancer. CDR3 loop: CASSWDGQSSYNEQFF. The DNA for the CDR3 is TGCGCCAGCAGCTGGGACGGACAAAGCTCCTACAATGAGCAGTTCTTC.